The 11 T cell receptor beta chains below come from one sample, sequenced in a study of regulatory T cells in long-lasting Graves disease. The time point is: newly diagnosed GD, antithyroid drugs for less than 3 months. The TCR library was made from RNA extracted from PBMCs. Libraries of TCR beta came from iRepertoire HTBI primers plus Arm-PCR of CDR3 regions. One entry per CDR3 protein results from TCRdb running MiXCR on the multiplex PCR reads. This repertoire shows hundreds of thousands of distinct CDR3 sequences, roughly 15% found once; its top ten account for about 20%. The sample also formed part of further work on T cells in Graves' hyperthyroidism and ophthalmopathy.

Sequenced material: peripheral blood mononuclear cells (PBMCs), taken at new diagnosis, from a patient treated with antithyroid drugs. The receptor set was obtained from a woman in her twenties or thirties with Graves disease.

The J gene is TRBJ1-4, the V gene TRBV19; 8 nucleotides align to TRBD1. V dropped 8 bases and J dropped 7; count of bases not matched to a gene: 9. Germline values: CDR1 LNHDA, CDR2 SQIVND (reference sequence). The CDR3 loop spans 14 amino acids. The CDR3 protein is CASGKTGGSEKLFF. Written as DNA, the CDR3 is TGTGCCAGTGGAAAAACAGGGGGTAGTGAAAAACTGTTTTTT.

With regard to this clonotype: A single base separates this from a much larger clone, so it may be a read error. The J gene is TRBJ1-5, the V gene TRBV28; weak D call: TRBD1 (6 bases). The CDR3 runs 15 residues. Germline CDR1 reads MDHEN; CDR2 reads SYDVKM. With 6 bases removed from V and 6 bases from J, the gap between germline ends came to 18 bases. The CDR3 DNA reads TGTGCCAGCAGCCCCTTGGGGGCGCGGGGTCAGCCCCAGCATTTT. Its translation is CASSPLGARGQPQHF.

Points on this clonotype: A clone one base away is much larger, so this may be a read error. The chain joins TRBV9 to TRBJ1-4; D gene ambiguous. The CDR3 sequence is 16 residues long. CDR1 SGDLS and CDR2 YYNGEE come from the germline V gene. The V and J ends lost 0 bases and 0 bases respectively, with 9 bases between them. In DNA, the CDR3 is TGTGCCAGCAGCGTAGTTGGCGGTACAACTAATGAAAAACTGTTTTTT. The encoded protein is CASSVVGGTTNEKLFF.

The chain is built from TRBV5-1 and TRBJ2-1; 7 positions agree with TRBD2. The CDR3 has 15 residues. V lost 1 base to trimming and J lost 6 bases; unmatched junction nucleotides: 7. Germline loops: CDR1 SGHRS, CDR2 YFSETQ. Written as DNA, the CDR3 is TGCGCCAGCAGCTTGAGGGCTAGCGGTGGCAATGAGCAGTTCTTC. Its translation is CASSLRASGGNEQFF.

This clonotype was recorded a few times. The chain uses TRBV20-1 and TRBJ1-1; no clear D gene. The CDR3 runs to 13 residues. V was pared by 2 bases and J by 3 bases, with 10 bases between. Germline V gives CDR1 DFQATT, CDR2 SNEGSKA (reference sequence). CDR3 nucleotide sequence: TGCAGTGCTAGAACAGAAACTTACACTGAAGCTTTCTTT. Encoded protein: CSARTETYTEAFF.

The V call is TRBV6-2 or TRBV6-3, the J call TRBJ2-1; 8 bases line up with TRBD1. This CDR3 region has 15 residues. V was clipped by 6 bases and J by 9 bases; unmatched bases: 13. CDR1 is MNHEY and CDR2 is SVGEGT in the germline V gene. The CDR3 sequence: CASSHRDRFKGEQFF. The DNA of the CDR3 is TGTGCCAGCAGCCACCGGGACAGGTTTAAGGGTGAGCAGTTCTTC.

This clonotype occurred many times. This chain links TRBV12-3 or TRBV12-4 with TRBJ1-4, with 9 positions matching TRBD1. V lost 4 bases to trimming and J lost 5 bases; unmatched junction nucleotides: 5. There are 15 residues in the CDR3. CDR3 in amino acids: CASSYAGTGNEKLFF. The CDR3 DNA reads TGTGCCAGCAGTTACGCCGGGACAGGGAATGAAAAACTGTTTTTT.

This clonotype has a handful of counts. This rearrangement joins TRBV29-1 to TRBJ2-7, with 10 bases aligning to TRBD1. Losses at the gene ends were 4 bases for V and 7 bases for J; bases not matched to a gene: 4. The CDR3 has 12 residues. CDR1 is SQVTM, CDR2 ANQGSEA, per germline. The CDR3 nucleotides read TGCAGCGTTGGACAGGGGGCCAAGGAGCAGTACTTC. Its translation is CSVGQGAKEQYF.

This clonotype has a count of ten or more. J is TRBJ2-7 and V is TRBV7-9; TRBD2 matches at 8 bases. Per the germline V gene, CDR1 is SEHNR and CDR2 is FQNEAQ (reference sequence). J was trimmed by 4 bases and V by 5 bases; bases with no gene match: 19. The CDR3 length is 18 residues. The CDR3 region has the DNA TGTGCCAGCAGCCTATCCGGGGGAGCGGGAGTCGCTTCGTACGAGCAGTACTTC. Protein sequence: CASSLSGGAGVASYEQYF.

The table lists this clonotype with a few counts. The chain carries TRBV12-5 and TRBJ2-3; D unclear. V was shortened by 5 bases and J by 5 bases, with 11 bases between the two germline ends. The CDR3 totals 13 residues. The V gene's germline CDR1 is LGHNT and CDR2 FRNRAP. CDR3: CASGMELGDTQYF. The CDR3 DNA follows: TGTGCTAGTGGTATGGAGTTAGGAGATACGCAGTATTTT.

The J gene is TRBJ2-3, the V gene TRBV10-3, with 10 bases aligning to TRBD2. The CDR3 consists of 16 residues. J gave up 1 base and V 3 bases, and 4 bases lay outside the gene matches. The germline V gene encodes CDR1 ENHRY and CDR2 SYGVKD. CDR3 sequence reads: CAISDLLAGRTDTQYF. In DNA form, the CDR3 reads TGTGCCATCAGTGATCTACTAGCGGGACGCACAGATACGCAGTATTTT.